The TCR beta chain described here comes from a study of cytomegalovirus exposure and HLA in healthy donors. About this clone itself: Other DNA sequences in the same sample also yield this CDR3.

The study ran its PCR with 60 Vbeta and 13 Jbeta primers. TCRdb's table, derived via immunoSEQ multiplex PCR, lists solely in-frame clones and lacks some. This repertoire includes approximately 92,000 clones. Trimming took 11 bases from V and 7 from J, leaving 20 bases between them. CDR1 is MNHNY, CDR2 SVGAGI, per germline (reference sequence). The CDR3 has 13 amino acids. The receptor's source is a woman aged 30 to 39 in good health and CMV-seronegative. Sequenced: PBMCs. V gene TRBV6-6 combines with J gene TRBJ1-2, with D tentatively TRBD1 (6 bases). CDR3 sequence (DNA): TGTGCCGTGCCCGGGGGGGGCCTCGCTGGCTACACCTTC. Protein sequence: CAVPGGGLAGYTF.